This TCR beta chain was documented in a study of vaccination and CD4 T cells after COVID-19. Study overall: Post-vaccine specimens were obtained a median 72 days after dose two (range 14 to 241). Overlapping peptides of the spike proteins of SARS-CoV-2, HCoV-NL63, HCoV-OC43 and HCoV-229E were used for cell stimulation.

Sequence data for DNA of cultured CD4+ T cells were generated by the Oncomine TCR Beta short-read assay. TCRdb fed the PCR reads into MiXCR, producing one record per CDR3 protein. Among some 15,000 distinct CDR3 sequences listed, around 77% were seen once. A word on this clonotype: The target antigen is unknown.

Trimming removed 7 bases from V and 7 bases from J; junction bases left unmatched: 18. The CDR3 spans 16 residues. Germline V gene data show CDR1 as MNHEY and CDR2 as SMNVEV (reference sequence). Overall study results and limits: Median SARS-CoV-2-reactive clonotype numbers went up from around 21 to 38, but not significantly.

Treatment indicated: approximately 10-day PBMC culture with coronavirus spike peptide pools or control peptides (ViraFEST assay). TCR sequencing followed the expansion of antigen-specific T cells with peptide pools in ViraFEST. What was sequenced was CD4+ T cells from blood, cultured in vitro. The chain links TRBV27 to TRBJ2-7; 8 bases agree with TRBD2. The sequence was collected from a human donor who had recovered from COVID-19. The CDR3 protein is CASNRFYGRAGGEQYF. The CDR3 DNA follows: TGTGCCAGCAACCGGTTTTACGGGAGGGCCGGAGGGGAGCAGTACTTC.